A single sample gave rise to the 27 T cell receptor beta chains below, sequenced in a study of naive and memory T cell subsets. Study conclusions and caveats: Especially in CD8 cells, naive repertoires contained a few larger clonotypes, possibly CD45RA-re-expressing memory cells.

An equimolar mix of two oligonucleotides served as the beta constant-region primer for TRBC1 and TRBC2. Four rounds of PCR amplified the ligated cDNA using nested alpha and beta constant-region primers plus SP2. TCRdb reanalysed the UMI-ligation and nested PCR reads using MiXCR and keeps one entry per CDR3 protein. The sample gives 130,000 to 150,000 distinct CDR3 sequences, approximately 24% of which show up once; 0.11% is in the top ten. No antigens are known for them. The material sequenced was naive CD4+ T cells from blood. The source is a human donor in good health.

V and J are TRBV6-5 and TRBJ2-3; 8 nucleotides align to TRBD2. The CDR3 has 15 residues. The germline gives CDR1 MNHEY, CDR2 SVGAGI. The ends lost 4 bases at V and 3 bases at J; junction bases unmatched: 6. CDR3 in DNA: TGTGCCAGCAGTTCTCCAGCGGGAGTAACAGATACGCAGTATTTT. The encoded protein is CASSSPAGVTDTQYF.

This clonotype was counted ten times or more. The chain has TRBV6-2 or TRBV6-3 and TRBJ2-1; 9 bases agree with TRBD2. The J segment lost 6 bases and the V segment lost 3 bases, leaving 6 bases of the junction unmatched. The CDR3 covers 15 residues. Germline loops: CDR1 MNHEY, CDR2 SVGEGT. The CDR3 DNA is TGTGCCAGCAGTTATCTAGCGGGAAGATTCAATGAGCAGTTCTTC. Encoded protein: CASSYLAGRFNEQFF.

A few counts support this clonotype. V gene TRBV7-2 combines with J gene TRBJ2-1; a weak D match, TRBD2 (5 bases). Germline loops: CDR1 SGHTA, CDR2 FQGNSA. The CDR3 is 12 residues long. The V end lost 1 base, the J end lost 8 bases, and 6 bases lay between the germline ends. CDR3 residues: CASSLGTDEQFF. Here the CDR3 DNA reads TGTGCCAGCAGCTTAGGGACTGATGAGCAGTTCTTC. Using reference TRBV7-2 and TRBJ2-1 for the parts outside the CDR3, the full variable domain is GAGVSQSPSNKVTEKGKDVELRCDPISGHTALYWYRQSLGQGLEFLIYFQGNSAPDKSGLPSDRFSAERTGGSVSTLTIQRTQQEDSAVYLCASSLGTDEQFFGPGTRLTVL.

The chain joins TRBV20-1 to TRBJ1-5, with D unresolved. The CDR3 has 15 amino acids. V lost 0 bases and J lost 6, with 15 bases in between. Per germline, CDR1 DFQATT and CDR2 SNEGSKA (reference sequence). CDR3 sequence (DNA): TGCAGTGCTAGAGATCGGACTCAATTTCGTCAGCCCCAGCATTTT. Translation gives CSARDRTQFRQPQHF.

At least ten counts were recorded for this clonotype. The chain couples TRBV12-3 or TRBV12-4 to TRBJ2-3; D is perhaps TRBD2 (5 bases). The CDR3 has 13 amino acids. The V end lost 7 bases, the J end lost 3 bases, and 11 bases lay between the germline ends. The CDR3 DNA reads TGTGCCAGCACCCAGAGGAGGACAGATACGCAGTATTTT. Its translation is CASTQRRTDTQYF.

In this sample, this clonotype turned up a few times. This chain connects TRBV6-5 to TRBJ1-1; 7 bases match TRBD1. CDR1 and CDR2 from the germline V gene are MNHEY and SVGAGI. The CDR3 totals 14 residues. V dropped 1 base and J dropped 5; count of bases not matched to a gene: 4. The CDR3 is CASSYYRGNTEAFF. In DNA form, the CDR3 reads TGTGCCAGCAGTTACTACAGGGGTAATACTGAAGCTTTCTTT.

This chain uses TRBV20-1 with TRBJ2-7, with D possibly TRBD2 on 5 matching bases. Germline V gives CDR1 DFQATT, CDR2 SNEGSKA (reference sequence). Deletions cut 5 bases from V and 4 bases from J, with 21 bases between. The CDR3 covers 15 residues. The CDR3 is CSAGKFHGDRYEQYF. In DNA form, the CDR3 reads TGCAGTGCTGGCAAATTTCACGGGGATCGTTACGAGCAGTACTTC.

This sequence joins TRBV25-1 and TRBJ2-7, with 12 bases fitting TRBD2. Per the germline V gene, CDR1 is MGHDK and CDR2 is SYGVNS. Trimming took 7 bases from V and 6 from J; bases not matched to a gene: 4. The CDR3 contains 13 residues. The CDR3 spells CASKLAGGSEQYF. The CDR3 DNA is TGTGCCAGCAAACTAGCGGGAGGCTCCGAGCAGTACTTC.

Details on this clonotype: Germline and junction disagree at one end, which may indicate a read error. The chain carries TRBV30 and TRBJ2-1; D is undetermined. The length of the CDR3 is 14 residues. The germline V gene encodes CDR1 GTSNPN and CDR2 SVGIG (reference sequence). The CDR3 DNA is TGTGCCCGGAGTTATGGCAGCTCCTACAATGAGCAGTTCTTC. This encodes CARSYGSSYNEQFF.

V usage is TRBV3-1 and J usage is TRBJ1-2; D gene uncertain. Germline values: CDR1 LGHDT, CDR2 YNNKEL (reference sequence). The CDR3 length is 15 residues. Between the trimmed V and J ends, which lost 0 bases and 6 bases, there was a span of 14 bases. CDR3 loop: CASSQEAGRADGYTF. CDR3 DNA sequence: TGTGCCAGCAGCCAAGAAGCCGGGAGGGCAGATGGCTACACCTTC.

Only a few counts were recorded for this clonotype. The J gene is TRBJ1-2, the V gene TRBV6-2 or TRBV6-3; D is ambiguous. The V and J ends lost 9 bases and 3 bases respectively, with 14 bases between them. The CDR3 covers 13 residues. Per germline, CDR1 MNHEY and CDR2 SVGEGT. The CDR3 reads CASSSRPDYGYTF. CDR3 nucleotides: TGTGCCAGTAGCTCAAGGCCGGACTATGGCTACACCTTC.

Turning to this clonotype: A read error may explain this, as a much larger clone is one base away. This rearrangement joins TRBV20-1 to TRBJ2-1, with D perhaps TRBD1 (7 bases). There are 17 residues in the CDR3. Looked up from germline, CDR1 is DFQATT and CDR2 is SNEGSKA (reference sequence). V lost 6 bases and J lost 7, with 28 bases in between. CDR3 nucleotides: TGCAGTGCGAGACAAATTAAACAGGGGCGGGGAATAAATGAGCAGTTCTTC. Translating it yields CSARQIKQGRGINEQFF.

The genes are TRBV20-1 and TRBJ2-5, with TRBD1 matching over 11 bases. The V gene end was trimmed by 5 bases and the J gene end by 4 bases; junction bases not matched to a gene: 3. Per germline, CDR1 DFQATT and CDR2 SNEGSKA (reference sequence). This CDR3 spans 13 amino acids. DNA for the CDR3: TGCAGTGCTGGACAGGGGGCACGAGAGACCCAGTACTTC. Translated: CSAGQGARETQYF.

The chain couples TRBV6-5 to TRBJ2-1, with D perhaps TRBD2 (6 bases). This CDR3 has 15 residues. Germline CDR1 reads MNHEY; CDR2 reads SVGAGI. V was pared by 6 bases and J by 0 bases, with 12 bases between. CDR3 loop: CASRAGWSSYNEQFF. DNA for the CDR3: TGTGCCAGCAGGGCGGGGTGGAGCTCCTACAATGAGCAGTTCTTC.

This clonotype came up a few times. The chain couples TRBV6-5 to TRBJ1-6; D is unresolved. The CDR3 runs to 13 residues. The germline V gene has CDR1 MNHEY and CDR2 SVGAGI. Trimming took 6 bases from V and 5 from J, leaving 8 bases between them. CDR3 bases: TGTGCCAGCAGCCGAGATAATAATTCACCCCTCCACTTT. Translating it yields CASSRDNNSPLHF.

V is TRBV29-1 and J is TRBJ1-1, with D unresolved. Germline V gene sequence: CDR1 SQVTM, CDR2 ANQGSEA. The CDR3 sequence is 14 residues long. Trimming removed 5 bases at V and 4 bases at J, with 17 bases between. CDR3 protein: CSVLMAPRGTEAFF. The CDR3 coding sequence is TGCAGCGTTCTTATGGCACCCCGGGGCACTGAAGCTTTCTTT.

The chain combines TRBV2 with TRBJ2-1, with 7 nucleotides matching TRBD2. The germline gives CDR1 SNHLY, CDR2 FYNNEI. The trim removed 5 bases at V and 4 bases at J, leaving 5 bases unmatched. CDR3 size: 14 residues. The CDR3 DNA follows: TGTGCCAGCAGTTTAAGCGGGACTTACAATGAGCAGTTCTTC. Translation gives CASSLSGTYNEQFF. The complete variable domain, with remaining parts taken from reference TRBV2 and TRBJ2-1, reads EPEVTQTPSHQVTQMGQEVILRCVPISNHLYFYWYRQILGQKVEFLVSFYNNEISEKSEIFDDQFSVERPDGSNFTLKIRSTKLEDSAMYFCASSLSGTYNEQFFGPGTRLTVL.

The rearrangement uses TRBV29-1 and TRBJ2-7; TRBD1 matches at 7 bases. Germline CDR1 and CDR2: SQVTM and ANQGSEA. The ends lost 7 bases at V and 3 bases at J; junction bases unmatched: 6. This CDR3 has 12 residues. CDR3 sequence reads: CSGGRDSYEQYF. CDR3 in DNA: TGCAGCGGAGGCCGGGACAGCTACGAGCAGTACTTC.

The chain combines TRBV6-5 with TRBJ2-5; no firm D call. Germline CDR1 MNHEY, CDR2 SVGAGI. This CDR3 region has 14 residues. With 6 bases removed from V and 1 base from J, the gap between germline ends came to 12 bases. The CDR3 DNA reads TGTGCCAGCAGGGCCCCCCAGGTCCAAGAGACCCAGTACTTC. Amino acids: CASRAPQVQETQYF.

The chain uses TRBV29-1 and TRBJ1-3; unclear D gene. The V end was cut by 3 bases, the J end by 3 bases, with 9 bases between. Germline CDR1 reads SQVTM; CDR2 reads ANQGSEA. This CDR3 is 13 amino acids long. The CDR3 DNA sequence: TGCAGCGTTGAGGCCAGTATTGGAAACACCATATATTTT. Its protein product is CSVEASIGNTIYF.

This chain joins TRBV6-1 and TRBJ1-1; a weak D match, TRBD1 (6 bases). This CDR3 contains 15 residues. V shed 1 base and J shed 10 bases, with 19 bases lying between them. Germline CDR1 reads MNHNS; CDR2 reads SASEGT. The CDR3 loop is CASSEGRGRSPGAFF. The CDR3 DNA is TGTGCCAGCAGTGAAGGAAGGGGGAGATCCCCGGGAGCTTTCTTT.

V usage is TRBV4-1 and J usage is TRBJ2-7; TRBD1 matches 9 bases. The CDR3 extends over 18 amino acids. The trim removed 0 bases at V and 5 bases at J, leaving 14 bases unmatched. CDR1 is MGHRA, CDR2 YSYEKL, per germline. In DNA form, the CDR3 reads TGCGCCAGCAGCCAAGATTGGGCCTTGGACAGGGGACTTAACGAGCAGTACTTC. This translates into CASSQDWALDRGLNEQYF.

This clonotype showed up just a few times. V usage is TRBV7-2 and J usage is TRBJ2-4; TRBD1 aligns across 9 bases. Germline trimming cut 1 base from V and 4 bases from J; bases unmatched to any gene: 2. The CDR3 spans 15 residues. The germline gives CDR1 SGHTA, CDR2 FQGNSA. CDR3 coding DNA: TGTGCCAGCAGCTTAGTGGGACAGGGAAAAAACATTCAGTACTTC. Amino acid sequence: CASSLVGQGKNIQYF.

The genes are TRBV6-1 and TRBJ2-5; TRBD1 might be the D (6 bases). The CDR3 is 14 amino acids. V was pared by 11 bases and J by 5 bases, with 21 bases between. CDR1 and CDR2 (germline): MNHNS, SASEGT. The CDR3 DNA is TGTGCCTCCTATTTGTCCTGGGGGCTGGAGACCCAGTACTTC. This codes for CASYLSWGLETQYF.

The chain links TRBV19 to TRBJ1-2, with 8 bases matching TRBD1. The V gene end was trimmed by 6 bases and the J gene end by 4 bases; junction bases not matched to a gene: 7. Germline CDR1 and CDR2: LNHDA and SQIVND (reference sequence). The CDR3 sequence is 14 residues long. In nucleotides, the CDR3 is TGTGCCAGTAGCGACAGGGGAGTCGGCTATGGCTACACCTTC. Its translation is CASSDRGVGYGYTF.

This clonotype has a handful of counts. The V gene is TRBV29-1, the J gene TRBJ1-5; D unresolved. V dropped 4 bases and J dropped 9 bases, with 13 bases sitting between them. This CDR3 is 12 amino acids long. Germline lookup yields CDR1 SQVTM and CDR2 ANQGSEA. CDR3 sequence (DNA): TGCAGCGTTGGACTACTTATGGGGCCCCAGCATTTT. It codes for CSVGLLMGPQHF.

The gene calls are TRBV28 and TRBJ2-1; D call uncertain. The V gene's germline CDR1 is MDHEN and CDR2 SYDVKM. V was cut by 9 bases and J by 6 bases, with 21 bases left in between. This CDR3 has 15 residues. CDR3 DNA: TGTGCCAGAAGAAACTCACACGGGCCTGGCAATGAGCAGTTCTTC. Residues: CARRNSHGPGNEQFF.